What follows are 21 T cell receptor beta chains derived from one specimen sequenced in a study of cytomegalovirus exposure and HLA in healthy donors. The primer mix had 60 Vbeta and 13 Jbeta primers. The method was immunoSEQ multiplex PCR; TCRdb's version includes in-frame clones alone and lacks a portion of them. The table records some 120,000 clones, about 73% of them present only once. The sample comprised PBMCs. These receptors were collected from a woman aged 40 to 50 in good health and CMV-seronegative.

The CDR3 coding sequence is TGTGCCAGCAGCGGCGCGTCAGGGGTAGAGCAGTACTTC. Protein product: CASSGASGVEQYF. The rearrangement links TRBV9 to TRBJ2-7, with D perhaps TRBD1 (6 bases). The germline V and J ends were trimmed by 3 bases and 7 bases, with 14 bases remaining between them. Per the germline V gene, CDR1 is SGDLS and CDR2 is YYNGEE. The CDR3 extends over 13 amino acids. Looking up the rest from reference TRBV9 and TRBJ2-7 gives the full variable domain: DSGVTQTPKHLITATGQRVTLRCSPRSGDLSVYWYQQSLDQGLQFLIQYYNGEERAKGNILERFSAQQFPDLHSELNLSSLELGDSALYFCASSGASGVEQYFGPGTRLTVT.

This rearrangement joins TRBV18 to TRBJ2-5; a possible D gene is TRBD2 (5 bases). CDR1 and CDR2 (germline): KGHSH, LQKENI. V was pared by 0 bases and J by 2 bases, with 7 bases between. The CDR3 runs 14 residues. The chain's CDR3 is CASSPPEVQETQYF. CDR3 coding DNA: TGTGCCAGCTCACCACCGGAGGTACAAGAGACCCAGTACTTC.

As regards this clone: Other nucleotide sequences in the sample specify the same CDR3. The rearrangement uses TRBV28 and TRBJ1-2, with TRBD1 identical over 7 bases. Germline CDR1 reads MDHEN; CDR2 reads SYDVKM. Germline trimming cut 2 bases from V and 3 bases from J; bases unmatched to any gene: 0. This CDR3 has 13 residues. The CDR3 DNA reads TGTGCCAGCAGTTTAGGGACAGACTATGGCTACACCTTC. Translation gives CASSLGTDYGYTF.

CDR3 sequence reads: CASGNSYPTTGTVPYEQYF. The CDR3 DNA sequence: TGTGCCAGCGGAAACTCCTACCCAACCACCGGGACTGTTCCCTACGAGCAGTACTTC. J is TRBJ2-7 and V is TRBV28; D possibly corresponds to TRBD2 (6 bases). Germline V gene lookup returns CDR1 MDHEN and CDR2 SYDVKM. V was pared by 8 bases and J by 2 bases, with 31 bases between. CDR3 length: 19 residues. The variable domain in full, completed from reference TRBV28 and TRBJ2-7, reads DVKVTQSSRYLVKRTGEKVFLECVQDMDHENMFWYRQDPGLGLRLIYFSYDVKMKEKGDIPEGYSVSREKKERFSLILESASTNQTSMYLCASGNSYPTTGTVPYEQYFGPGTRLTVT.

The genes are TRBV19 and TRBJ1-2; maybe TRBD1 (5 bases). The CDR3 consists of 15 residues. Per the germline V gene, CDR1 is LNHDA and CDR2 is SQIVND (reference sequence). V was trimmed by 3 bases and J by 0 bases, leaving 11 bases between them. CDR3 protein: CASSIGPRANYGYTF. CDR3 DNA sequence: TGTGCCAGTAGTATTGGCCCCAGGGCTAACTATGGCTACACCTTC.

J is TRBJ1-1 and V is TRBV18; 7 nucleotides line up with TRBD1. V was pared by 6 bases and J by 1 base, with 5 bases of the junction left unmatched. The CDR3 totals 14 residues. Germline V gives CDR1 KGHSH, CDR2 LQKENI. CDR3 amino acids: CASSTGTANTEAFF. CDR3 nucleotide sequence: TGTGCCAGCTCGACCGGGACAGCGAACACTGAAGCTTTCTTT.

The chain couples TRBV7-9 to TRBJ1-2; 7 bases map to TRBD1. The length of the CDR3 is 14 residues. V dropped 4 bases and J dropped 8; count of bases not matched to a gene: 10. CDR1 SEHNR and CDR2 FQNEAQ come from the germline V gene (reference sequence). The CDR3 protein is CASSSLQGLGGYTF. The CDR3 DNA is TGTGCCAGCAGCTCTCTACAGGGGCTCGGGGGCTACACCTTC.

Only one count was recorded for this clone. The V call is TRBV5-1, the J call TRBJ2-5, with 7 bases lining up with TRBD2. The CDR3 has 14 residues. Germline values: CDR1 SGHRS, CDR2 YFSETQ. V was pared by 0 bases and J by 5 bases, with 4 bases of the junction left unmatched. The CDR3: CASSLEAGTETQYF. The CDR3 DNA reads TGCGCCAGCAGCTTGGAAGCGGGAACGGAGACCCAGTACTTC.

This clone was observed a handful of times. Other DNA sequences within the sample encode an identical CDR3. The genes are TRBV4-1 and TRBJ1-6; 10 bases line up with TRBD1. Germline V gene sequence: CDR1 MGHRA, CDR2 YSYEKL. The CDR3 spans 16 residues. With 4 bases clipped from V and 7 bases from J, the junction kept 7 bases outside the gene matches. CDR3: CASSPGPGQGNSPLHF. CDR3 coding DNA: TGCGCCAGCAGCCCAGGTCCGGGACAGGGGAATTCACCCCTCCACTTT.

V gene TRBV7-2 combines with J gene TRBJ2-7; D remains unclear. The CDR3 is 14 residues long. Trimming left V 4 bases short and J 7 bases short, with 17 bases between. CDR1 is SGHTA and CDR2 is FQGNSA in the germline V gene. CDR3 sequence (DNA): TGTGCCAGCAGCTGGTCCGCGGCCTTTCGTGAGCAGTACTTC. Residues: CASSWSAAFREQYF.

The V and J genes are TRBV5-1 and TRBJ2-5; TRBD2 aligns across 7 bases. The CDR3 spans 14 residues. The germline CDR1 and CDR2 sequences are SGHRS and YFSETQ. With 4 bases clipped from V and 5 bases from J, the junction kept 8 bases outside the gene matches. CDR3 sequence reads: CASSKAGLVETQYF. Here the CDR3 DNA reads TGCGCCAGCAGCAAAGCGGGGTTGGTGGAGACCCAGTACTTC. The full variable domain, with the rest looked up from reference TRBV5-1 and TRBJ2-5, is KAGVTQTPRYLIKTRGQQVTLSCSPISGHRSVSWYQQTPGQGLQFLFEYFSETQRNKGNFPGRFSGRQFSNSRSEMNVSTLELGDSALYLCASSKAGLVETQYFGPGTRLLVL.

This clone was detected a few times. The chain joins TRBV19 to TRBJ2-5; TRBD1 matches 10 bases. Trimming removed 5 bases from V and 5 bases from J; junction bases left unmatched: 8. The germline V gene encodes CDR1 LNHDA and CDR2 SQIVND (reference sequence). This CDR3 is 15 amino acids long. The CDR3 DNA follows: TGTGCCAGTAGTCCCGACAGGGGGCGCGAGGAGACCCAGTACTTC. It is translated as CASSPDRGREETQYF.

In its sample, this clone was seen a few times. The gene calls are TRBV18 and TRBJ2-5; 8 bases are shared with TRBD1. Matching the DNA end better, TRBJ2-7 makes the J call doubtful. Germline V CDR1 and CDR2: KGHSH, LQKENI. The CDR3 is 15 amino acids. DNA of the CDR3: TGTGCCAGCTCACGGGGACAGGAGAGCTCCTACGAGCAGTACTTC. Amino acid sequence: CASSRGQESSYEQYF.

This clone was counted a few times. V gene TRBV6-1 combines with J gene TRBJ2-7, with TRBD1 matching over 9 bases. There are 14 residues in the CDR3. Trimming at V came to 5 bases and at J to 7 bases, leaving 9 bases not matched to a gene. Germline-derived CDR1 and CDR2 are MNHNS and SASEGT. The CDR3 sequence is CASSPRQGGREQYF. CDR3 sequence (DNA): TGTGCCAGCAGTCCCCGACAGGGGGGACGGGAGCAGTACTTC.

The CDR3 is CASGGQGADTQYF. The CDR3 nucleotides are TGTGCCAGCGGGGGACAGGGGGCGGATACGCAGTATTTT. V is TRBV5-8 and J is TRBJ2-3, with 12 bases that match TRBD1. The CDR3 consists of 13 residues. The J segment lost 6 bases and the V segment lost 7 bases, leaving 3 bases of the junction unmatched. Germline V gives CDR1 SGHTS, CDR2 YDEGEE.

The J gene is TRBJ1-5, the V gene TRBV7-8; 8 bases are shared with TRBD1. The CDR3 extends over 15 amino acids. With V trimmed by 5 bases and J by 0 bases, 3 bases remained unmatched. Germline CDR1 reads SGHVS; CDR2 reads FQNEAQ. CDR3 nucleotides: TGTGCCAGCAGCGTCGGGACAGGTAGCAATCAGCCCCAGCATTTT. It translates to CASSVGTGSNQPQHF. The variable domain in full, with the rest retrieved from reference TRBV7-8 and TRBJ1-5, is GAGVSQSPRYKVAKRGQDVALRCDPISGHVSLFWYQQALGQGPEFLTYFQNEAQLDKSGLPSDRFFAERPEGSVSTLKIQRTQQEDSAVYLCASSVGTGSNQPQHFGDGTRLSIL.

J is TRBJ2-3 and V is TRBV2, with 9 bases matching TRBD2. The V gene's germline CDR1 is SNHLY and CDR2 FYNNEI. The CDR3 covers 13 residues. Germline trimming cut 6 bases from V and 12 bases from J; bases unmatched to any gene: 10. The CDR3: CASRGDSGSGQYF. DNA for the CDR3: TGTGCCAGCAGGGGGGATAGCGGGAGTGGCCAGTATTTT. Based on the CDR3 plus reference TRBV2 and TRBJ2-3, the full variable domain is EPEVTQTPSHQVTQMGQEVILRCVPISNHLYFYWYRQILGQKVEFLVSFYNNEISEKSEIFDDQFSVERPDGSNFTLKIRSTKLEDSAMYFCASRGDSGSGQYFGPGTRLTVL.

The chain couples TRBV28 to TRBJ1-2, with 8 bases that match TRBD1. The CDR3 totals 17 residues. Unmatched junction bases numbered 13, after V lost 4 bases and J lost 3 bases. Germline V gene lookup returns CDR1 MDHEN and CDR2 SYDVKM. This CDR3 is CASSSLRTQGADYGYTF. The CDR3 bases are TGTGCCAGCAGTTCCCTCCGGACTCAGGGGGCGGACTATGGCTACACCTTC.

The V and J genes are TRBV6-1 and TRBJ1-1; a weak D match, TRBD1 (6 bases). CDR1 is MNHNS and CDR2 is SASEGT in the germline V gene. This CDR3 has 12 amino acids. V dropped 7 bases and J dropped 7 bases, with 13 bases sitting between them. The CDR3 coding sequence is TGTGCCAGCACGAGGGAGGGGGGTGAAGCTTTCTTT. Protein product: CASTREGGEAFF.

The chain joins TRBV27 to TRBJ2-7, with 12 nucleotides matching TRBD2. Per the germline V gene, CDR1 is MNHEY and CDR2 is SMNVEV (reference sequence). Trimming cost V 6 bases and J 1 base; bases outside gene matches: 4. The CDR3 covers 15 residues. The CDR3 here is CASSRTSGTSYEQYF. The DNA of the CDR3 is TGTGCCAGCAGCCGGACTAGCGGGACATCCTACGAGCAGTACTTC.

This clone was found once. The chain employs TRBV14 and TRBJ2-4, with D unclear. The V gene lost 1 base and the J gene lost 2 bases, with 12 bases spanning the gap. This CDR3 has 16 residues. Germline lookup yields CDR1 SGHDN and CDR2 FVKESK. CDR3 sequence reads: CASSQAFPGSKNIQYF. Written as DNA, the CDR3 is TGTGCCAGCAGCCAAGCGTTTCCAGGTTCCAAAAACATTCAGTACTTC.